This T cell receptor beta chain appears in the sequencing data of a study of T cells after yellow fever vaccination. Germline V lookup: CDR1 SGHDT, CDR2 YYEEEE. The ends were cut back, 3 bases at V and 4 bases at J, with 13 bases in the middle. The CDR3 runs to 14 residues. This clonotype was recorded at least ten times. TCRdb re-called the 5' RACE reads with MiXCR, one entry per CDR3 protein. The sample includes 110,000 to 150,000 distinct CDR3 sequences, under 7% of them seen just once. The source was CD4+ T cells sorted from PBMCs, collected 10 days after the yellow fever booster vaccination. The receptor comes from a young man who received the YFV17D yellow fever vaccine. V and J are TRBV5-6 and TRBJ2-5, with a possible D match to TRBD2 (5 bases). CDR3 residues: CASSSGIRTETQYF. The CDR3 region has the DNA TGTGCCAGCAGCTCGGGGATAAGGACAGAGACCCAGTACTTC.